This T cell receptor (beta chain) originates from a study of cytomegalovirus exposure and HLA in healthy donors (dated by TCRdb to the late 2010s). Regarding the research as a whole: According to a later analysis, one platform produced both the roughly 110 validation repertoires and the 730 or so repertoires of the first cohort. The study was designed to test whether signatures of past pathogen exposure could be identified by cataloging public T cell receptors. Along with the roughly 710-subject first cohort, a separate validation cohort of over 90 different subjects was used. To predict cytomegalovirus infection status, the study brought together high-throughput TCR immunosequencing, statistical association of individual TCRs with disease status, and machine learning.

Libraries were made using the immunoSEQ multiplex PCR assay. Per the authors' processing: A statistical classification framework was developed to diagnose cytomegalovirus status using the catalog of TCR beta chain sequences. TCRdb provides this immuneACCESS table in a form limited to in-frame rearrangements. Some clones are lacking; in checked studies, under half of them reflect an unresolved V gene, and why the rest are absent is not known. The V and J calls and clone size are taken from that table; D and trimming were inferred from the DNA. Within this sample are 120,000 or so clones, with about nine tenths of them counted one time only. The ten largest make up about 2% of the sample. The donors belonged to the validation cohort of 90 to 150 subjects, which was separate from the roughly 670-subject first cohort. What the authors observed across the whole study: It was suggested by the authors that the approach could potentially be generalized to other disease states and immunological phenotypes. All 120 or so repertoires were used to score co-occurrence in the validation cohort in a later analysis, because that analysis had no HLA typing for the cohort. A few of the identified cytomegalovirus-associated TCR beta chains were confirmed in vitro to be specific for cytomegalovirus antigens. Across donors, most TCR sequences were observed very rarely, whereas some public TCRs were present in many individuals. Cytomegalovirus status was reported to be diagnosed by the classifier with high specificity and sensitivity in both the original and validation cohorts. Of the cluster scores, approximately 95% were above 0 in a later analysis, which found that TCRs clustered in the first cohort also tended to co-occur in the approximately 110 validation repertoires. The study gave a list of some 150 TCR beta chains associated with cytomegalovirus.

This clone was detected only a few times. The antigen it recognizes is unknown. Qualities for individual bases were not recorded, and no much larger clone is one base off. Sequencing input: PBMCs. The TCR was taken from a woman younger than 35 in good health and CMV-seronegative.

The CDR3 sequence is CAWTAGASYNEQFF. The nucleotide sequence is TGTGCCTGGACAGCGGGGGCCTCCTACAATGAGCAGTTCTTC. The chain employs TRBV30 and TRBJ2-1; 8 central nucleotides agree with TRBD2. Here V drops 4 bases and J drops 0 bases, and the junction holds 2 bases not matched to any gene. The CDR3 runs 14 amino acids, cysteine and phenylalanine included. CDR3 DNA only is kept here, 42 bases in frame from base 1. Taken from the germline V gene (reference sequence), the CDR1 and CDR2 loops are GTSNPN and SVGIG.